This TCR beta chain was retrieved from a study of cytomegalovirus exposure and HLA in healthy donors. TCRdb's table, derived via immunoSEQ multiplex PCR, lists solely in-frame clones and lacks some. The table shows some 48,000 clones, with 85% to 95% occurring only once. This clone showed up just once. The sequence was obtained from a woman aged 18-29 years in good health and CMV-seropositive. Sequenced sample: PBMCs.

The CDR3 region is CASSVVGAGRGTEAFF. The CDR3 nucleotides are TGTGCCAGCAGCGTAGTCGGAGCGGGGAGAGGCACTGAAGCTTTCTTT. This chain links TRBV9 with TRBJ1-1, with no clear D. The germline CDR1 and CDR2 sequences are SGDLS and YYNGEE. There are 16 residues in the CDR3. Deletions cut 0 bases from V and 4 bases from J, with 16 bases between.